This T cell receptor beta chain stems from a study of blood T cell repertoires in COVID-19 (TCRdb year 2020). Background for the entire study: Collaborator samples came from the United States, Italy and Spain and covered acute and convalescent phases of COVID-19. The prospective study material was composed of cDNA or gDNA derived from T cells, B-cell-depleted T cells, or PBMCs. Deeply sampled blood TCRbeta repertoires from subjects exposed to, actively infected with, or recovered from COVID-19 were included in the dataset. The repertoires were made available in a free public database intended to serve as a resource for research on the immune response to SARS-CoV-2. The samples were drawn from two sources: the first 160 participants of the ongoing ImmuneRACE study, and 1,200 or so subjects contributed by 6 global collaborators. The sample metadata nearly always contained a de-identified subject ID, COVID-19 status, age in years and sex. HLA class I and class II types, where available, came from metadata supplied by the sample provider rather than from assay-based typing. General conclusions and limits of the study: The quantity of clinical and demographic metadata differed by source and by participant and was supplied without curation.

Trimming leaves V shorter by 5 bases and J shorter by 4 bases, with the junction holding 7 bases beyond the gene matches. The germline V gene gives CDR1 as SGHAT and CDR2 as FQNNGV. Spanning cysteine to phenylalanine, the CDR3 consists of 14 amino acids. Kept here is only the CDR3 DNA, which spans 42 bases and is read in frame from base 1. The immunoSEQ Assay, a bias-controlled multiplex PCR, was used to amplify TCRbeta CDR3 regions from genomic DNA. In the source study's methods: The number of nucleated cells in each sample was estimated from the amplification of reference gene primers within the assay. To quantify the absolute abundance of each unique TCRbeta CDR3 rearrangement, sequence reads were collapsed and filtered. For each sample, productive Simpson clonality was calculated as the square root of Simpson's diversity index over productive rearrangements. Imported from immuneACCESS, the table was reduced by TCRdb to in-frame sequences with V and J called. These copies leave out some clones; in studies compared against another copy, an unresolved V gene accounts for under half, and the cause of the remainder is not known. That table furnishes V, J and clone size, whereas the DNA furnished D and trimming. For this sample the table gives fewer than 250,000 clones, of which 86% were detected only once. Of the sample, 2% to 2.5% is held by the ten largest clones.

Only a few counts were recorded for this clone. The clone's antigen remains unknown. No much larger clone exists at a distance of one base, and base qualities are not known. In the prospective study, participants were roughly 18 to 90 years old, resided in fewer than 25 geographic areas of the United States, and were enrolled through a virtual design. In the prospective study, cohorts were assigned on the basis of participant-reported clinical history obtained from a screening survey and a study questionnaire. For ImmuneRACE Cohort 3, a participant was defined as recovered based on two consecutive negative NP/OP PCR tests, clearance by a healthcare professional, or resolution of symptoms. In the prospective study, whole blood, serum and a nasopharyngeal or oropharyngeal swab were collected from each participant by mobile phlebotomists. Additional blood draws and questionnaires over an approximately two-month period could optionally be provided by prospective study participants. Blood samples from the prospective study were shipped frozen or at room temperature prior to DNA extraction.

The receptor was isolated from a woman aged 45-65 years who had recovered from COVID-19. Sequencing used PBMCs or T cells enriched from blood (not recorded which). The chain uses TRBV11-2 and TRBJ1-2; 7 middle bases align to TRBD1. The CDR3 in this case is CASSPGGLGYGYTF. The DNA is TGTGCCAGCAGCCCAGGGGGGCTAGGCTATGGCTACACCTTC.